A selection of T cell receptor beta chains follows, all from one sample in a study of cytomegalovirus exposure and HLA in healthy donors. Clones were read by immunoSEQ multiplex PCR, and TCRdb kept only the in-frame ones, dropping some. The repertoire holds roughly 140,000 clones, with approximately 72% as singletons. Source material: PBMCs. Receptors originate from a man aged 18 to 35 in good health and CMV-seronegative. CDR3s include the opening cysteine and the closing phenylalanine or tryptophan. A D gene is named only where the DNA matches it firmly. The size entry is marked missing in some rows and otherwise reads once, few, many or a size class.

TRBV6-1	NA	TRBJ2-7	NA	CASSEALQGGNEQYF	TGTGCCAGCAGTGAAGCGCTTCAGGGGGGAAACGAGCAGTACTTC
TRBV5-6	NA	TRBJ2-3	TRBD2	CASSSDLAGGTDTQYF	TGTGCCAGCAGCTCCGACCTAGCGGGAGGGACAGATACGCAGTATTTT
TRBV10-1	NA	TRBJ2-7	NA	CASSRGNNEQYF	TGCGCCAGCAGTCGGGGAAACAACGAGCAGTACTTC
TRBV10-1	NA	TRBJ1-2	TRBD1	CASRGQAYGYTF	TGCGCCAGCAGGGGACAGGCCTATGGCTACACCTTC
TRBV4-3	few	TRBJ2-1	NA	CASSPHQGSSYNEQFF	TGCGCCAGCAGCCCCCACCAGGGTAGCTCCTACAATGAGCAGTTCTTC
TRBV28	few	TRBJ2-7	TRBD2	CASSFRTSRSSYEQYF	TGTGCCAGCAGTTTTCGGACTAGCCGAAGCTCCTACGAGCAGTACTTC
TRBV11-2	NA	TRBJ2-2	NA	CADGGRIAGELFF	TGTGCAGACGGGGGACGGATTGCCGGGGAGCTGTTTTTT
TRBV7-2	NA	TRBJ2-7	NA	CASSSRYEQYF	TGTGCCAGCAGCTCCCGCTACGAGCAGTACTTC
TRBV14	NA	TRBJ2-7	TRBD2	CASSHPISGVYEQYF	TGTGCCAGCAGCCACCCGATTAGCGGGGTCTACGAGCAGTACTTC
TRBV6-1	NA	TRBJ2-7	NA	CASSAGPYEQYF	TGTGCCAGCTCAGCGGGCCCTTACGAGCAGTACTTC
TRBV27	NA	TRBJ2-3	TRBD2	CASRTAGGPGDTQYF	TGTGCCAGCAGAACAGCGGGAGGGCCGGGGGATACGCAGTATTTT
TRBV10-3	NA	TRBJ1-3	NA	CAISQGSSGNTIYF	TGTGCCATCAGTCAGGGGAGCTCTGGAAACACCATATATTTT
TRBV27	NA	TRBJ1-2	NA	CASSLGGGGYTF	TGTGCCAGCAGTTTAGGGGGAGGCGGCTACACCTTC
TRBV30	NA	TRBJ2-7	TRBD1	CASDRGTYEQYF	TGTGCCTCCGACAGGGGTACCTACGAGCAGTACTTC
TRBV2	NA	TRBJ1-5	TRBD1	CASSLTGGRNQPQHF	TGTGCCAGCAGCCTAACAGGGGGCCGCAATCAGCCCCAGCATTTT
TRBV7-2	NA	TRBJ2-3	TRBD2	CASSFGLAGEPYF	TGTGCCAGCAGCTTCGGACTAGCGGGAGAGCCGTATTTT
TRBV27	NA	TRBJ2-1	TRBD2	CASTPGTSGKGNEQFF	TGTGCCAGCACTCCTGGGACTAGCGGGAAGGGCAATGAGCAGTTCTTC
TRBV6-5	NA	TRBJ2-1	TRBD2	CASSYTSGSTVEQFF	TGTGCCAGCAGTTACACTAGCGGGAGTACCGTTGAGCAGTTCTTC
TRBV4-1	NA	TRBJ2-7	TRBD1	CASSQVWDSAYEQYF	TGCGCCAGCAGCCAAGTTTGGGACAGTGCTTACGAGCAGTACTTC
TRBV19	once	TRBJ1-5	NA	CASTILGQPQHF	TGTGCCAGTACCATCCTAGGTCAGCCCCAGCATTTT
TRBV4-1	NA	TRBJ2-7	TRBD1	CASSQVGDSSYEQYF	TGCGCCAGCAGCCAAGTGGGGGACAGCTCCTACGAGCAGTACTTC
TRBV28	many	TRBJ1-2	NA	CASGAFYGYTF	TGTGCCAGCGGGGCCTTTTATGGCTACACCTTC
TRBV4-3	NA	TRBJ2-6	NA	CASSQGSSGANVLAF	TGCGCCAGCAGCCAAGGGAGCTCTGGGGCCAACGTCCTGGCTTTC
TRBV11-2	once	TRBJ2-1	NA	CASSPRTVYNEQFF	TGTGCCAGCAGCCCGCGGACAGTATACAATGAGCAGTTCTTC
TRBV15	NA	TRBJ1-2	TRBD1	CATSTGTGQYYGYTF	TGTGCCACCAGCACCGGGACAGGACAATACTATGGCTACACCTTC
TRBV2	NA	TRBJ2-7	NA	CASSVPTKRAGLSYEQYF	TGTGCCAGCAGTGTCCCTACCAAGCGCGCGGGACTTTCCTACGAGCAGTACTTC
TRBV4-3	NA	TRBJ2-3	NA	CASSQGGDTQYF	TGCGCCAGCAGCCAAGGAGGTGATACGCAGTATTTT
TRBV5-1	NA	TRBJ2-7	TRBD2	CASSSRGSILTYEQYF	TGCGCCAGCAGCTCTCGCGGGAGCATCCTCACCTACGAGCAGTACTTC
TRBV29-1	NA	TRBJ2-4	NA	CSVVRSGSRIQYF	TGCAGCGTTGTTCGGAGCGGTTCGCGCATTCAGTACTTC
TRBV19	NA	TRBJ1-2	NA	CASSTRGGGAGYTF	TGTGCCAGTAGTACGCGGGGAGGAGGGGCCGGCTACACCTTC
TRBV11-2	NA	TRBJ2-7	TRBD2	CASSLTAGGPVGYEQYF	TGTGCCAGCAGCTTAACAGCGGGAGGGCCGGTCGGCTACGAGCAGTACTTC
TRBV11-2	NA	TRBJ2-7	NA	CASREPGTAPTEQYF	TGTGCCAGCAGAGAACCCGGGACTGCTCCTACCGAGCAGTACTTC
TRBV28	once	TRBJ1-6	TRBD1	CASSLQQGRSPLHF	TGTGCCAGCAGTTTGCAACAGGGGCGTTCACCCCTCCACTTT
TRBV6-1	NA	TRBJ2-3	NA	CASSEGGAATDTQYF	TGTGCCAGCAGTGAAGGAGGAGCCGCCACAGATACGCAGTATTTT
TRBV5-6	few	TRBJ1-2	NA	CASSLAENYGYTF	TGTGCCAGCAGCTTGGCGGAGAACTATGGCTACACCTTC
TRBV19	NA	TRBJ2-1	TRBD1	CASSPDRAPYNEQFF	TGTGCCAGTAGTCCGGACAGGGCTCCGTACAATGAGCAGTTCTTC
TRBV7-6	NA	TRBJ2-7	TRBD2	CASSLPGGLAGSYEQYF	TGTGCCAGCAGCTTACCGGGAGGACTAGCGGGTTCCTACGAGCAGTACTTC
TRBV15	NA	TRBJ2-5	TRBD2	CATSRVGETSGIETQYF	TGTGCCACCAGCAGAGTTGGGGAGACTAGCGGGATAGAGACCCAGTACTTC
TRBV2	NA	TRBJ2-2	TRBD2	CASSEVSGRSTGELFF	TGTGCCAGCAGTGAAGTGAGCGGGAGGAGCACCGGGGAGCTGTTTTTT
TRBV28	NA	TRBJ2-5	TRBD1	CASSLWGTGKETQYF	TGTGCCAGCAGTTTATGGGGGACAGGGAAAGAGACCCAGTACTTC
TRBV28	NA	TRBJ2-7	NA	CASSPRGEVYEQYF	TGTGCCAGCAGTCCCAGGGGGGAAGTGTACGAGCAGTACTTC
TRBV10-3	NA	TRBJ2-2	NA	CAIRGEAGELFF	TGTGCCATCAGGGGGGAGGCCGGGGAGCTGTTTTTT
TRBV11-2	NA	TRBJ2-1	NA	CASSLEAGGNEQFF	TGTGCCAGCAGCTTAGAGGCAGGAGGGAATGAGCAGTTCTTC
TRBV19	NA	TRBJ1-5	NA	CASSPGEGNQPQHF	TGTGCCAGTAGTCCCGGGGAGGGAAATCAGCCCCAGCATTTT
TRBV4-3	NA	TRBJ2-1	NA	CASRFIWGGFNEQFF	TGCGCCAGCAGATTCATCTGGGGAGGATTCAATGAGCAGTTCTTC
TRBV5-1	NA	TRBJ1-2	TRBD1	CASSLGDSNYGYTF	TGCGCCAGCAGCTTGGGGGACAGTAACTATGGCTACACCTTC
TRBV6-6	few	TRBJ1-2	NA	CASIRGYTF	TGTGCCAGCATTCGTGGCTACACCTTC
TRBV7-2	NA	TRBJ1-5	NA	CASSLDIGNQHF	TGTGCCAGCAGCTTAGACATTGGCAACCAGCATTTT
TRBV11-2	NA	TRBJ2-3	TRBD1	CASSLGTGVVDTQYF	TGTGCCAGCAGCTTAGGGACAGGGGTGGTAGATACGCAGTATTTT
TRBV9	NA	TRBJ2-1	TRBD2	CASSVRREAYNEQFF	TGTGCCAGCAGCGTAAGGCGGGAGGCCTACAATGAGCAGTTCTTC
TRBV5-1	few	TRBJ2-7	TRBD1	CASSLPGQVPYEQYF	TGCGCCAGCAGCTTGCCGGGACAGGTGCCCTACGAGCAGTACTTC
TRBV5-1	few	TRBJ2-5	NA	CASSLPGQKETQYF	TGCGCCAGCAGCCTACCGGGACAAAAAGAGACCCAGTACTTC
TRBV9	NA	TRBJ1-1	NA	CASSPPEVFPGNTEAFF	TGTGCCAGCAGCCCCCCAGAGGTTTTCCCGGGGAACACTGAAGCTTTCTTT